The 4 T cell receptor beta chains below all came from one sample that was sequenced in a study of T cell responses to AZD1222 COVID-19 vaccine. Sequencing was performed with immunoSEQ multiplex PCR; in TCRdb, only in-frame clones are kept and a portion is missing. The table has 60,000 to 80,000 clones, about three quarters seen once. The sequencing here drew on peripheral blood, taken 28 days after the second AZD1222 dose. These receptors came from an adult who received the AZD1222 COVID-19 vaccine.

The chain's CDR3 is CASSEWQGEDTQYF. The CDR3, as DNA: TGTGCCAGCAGTGAATGGCAGGGAGAGGATACGCAGTATTTT. The chain uses TRBV6-1 and TRBJ2-3, with D possibly being TRBD1 or TRBD2 (5 bases each). V lost 2 bases to trimming and J lost 6 bases, with 12 bases between them. This CDR3 contains 14 residues. CDR1 and CDR2 from the germline V gene are MNHNS and SASEGT.

The V call is TRBV19, the J call TRBJ2-3; tentative D call: TRBD2 (8 bases). In germline, CDR1 is LNHDA, CDR2 SQIVND (reference sequence). Trimming took 3 bases from V and 4 from J, leaving 14 bases between them. CDR3 length: 15 amino acids. DNA of the CDR3: TGTGCCAGTAGTATCGGGAGGGGGCCGGCAGATACGCAGTATTTT. This encodes CASSIGRGPADTQYF. The full variable domain, with the rest looked up from reference TRBV19 and TRBJ2-3, is DGGITQSPKYLFRKEGQNVTLSCEQNLNHDAMYWYRQDPGQGLRLIYYSQIVNDFQKGDIAEGYSVSREKKESFPLTVTSAQKNPTAFYLCASSIGRGPADTQYFGPGTRLTVL.

The CDR3, as DNA: TGTGCCAGCTCACCCGGACAGGGGGGCTATGGCTACACCTTC. It yields the protein CASSPGQGGYGYTF. The chain combines TRBV18 with TRBJ1-2, with TRBD1 identical over 10 bases. CDR1 and CDR2 from the germline V gene are KGHSH and LQKENI. This CDR3 region has 14 residues. Losses at the gene ends were 3 bases for V and 4 bases for J; bases not matched to a gene: 2.

Only a few counts were recorded for this clone. The chain combines TRBV7-6 with TRBJ2-2; TRBD2 aligns across 15 bases. V trimming: 6 bases; J trimming: 5 bases; junction bases outside the gene matches: 16. This CDR3 has 20 residues. CDR1 and CDR2 from the germline V gene are SGHVS and FNYEAQ. The CDR3 protein is CASSHGTSGGRPRLTGELFF. The DNA of the CDR3 is TGTGCCAGCAGTCACGGGACTAGCGGGGGGCGCCCCCGTCTTACCGGGGAGCTGTTTTTT.